A single sample gave rise to the 15 T cell receptor beta chains below, sequenced in a study of human T cells and chemical hapten exposure. One entry per CDR3 protein results from TCRdb running MiXCR on the RACE reads. The sample has 95,000 or so distinct CDR3 sequences, over 9.5% seen once. Time point defined: patch test 2, 6 weeks after DPC sensitization. Treatment indicated: therapeutic diphenylcyclopropenone sensitization with weekly scalp DPC. The sample in question was whole blood, obtained in connection with sensitization to the hapten diphenylcyclopropenone (DPC). The receptors were sampled from a woman between 40 and 55 years old with alopecia areata. Some clones in this sample may be carry-over from other donors' samples.

The V gene is TRBV2, the J gene TRBJ1-2; D is uncertain. The CDR3 length is 14 residues. V was clipped by 2 bases and J by 8 bases, with 15 bases between them. Germline V gene data show CDR1 as SNHLY and CDR2 as FYNNEI. CDR3 sequence (DNA): TGTGCCAGCAGTGAAAGCCCGGGGATGACGGGCTACACCTTC. Amino acids: CASSESPGMTGYTF.

This clonotype was seen ten or more times. The rearrangement joins TRBV12-5 to TRBJ2-1, with 7 bases aligning to TRBD1. The CDR3 covers 13 residues. With 6 bases clipped from V and 4 bases from J, the junction kept 3 bases outside the gene matches. The germline CDR1 and CDR2 sequences are LGHNT and FRNRAP. The CDR3 reads CASGKQGYNEQFF. The CDR3 DNA is TGTGCTAGTGGAAAACAGGGGTACAATGAGCAGTTCTTC.

V gene TRBV19 combines with J gene TRBJ2-5, with D tentatively TRBD1 (6 bases). The germline V and J ends were trimmed by 6 bases and 6 bases, with 23 bases remaining between them. The CDR3 extends over 16 amino acids. CDR1 is LNHDA and CDR2 is SQIVND in the germline V gene (reference sequence). Here the CDR3 reads CASSSSPGGWGQTQYF. In DNA form, the CDR3 reads TGTGCCAGTAGCTCAAGCCCGGGTGGTTGGGGGCAGACCCAGTACTTC.

The sample holds a few counts of this clonotype. This chain links TRBV18 with TRBJ1-5; no definite D call. This CDR3 region has 14 residues. The V end was cut by 6 bases, the J end by 0 bases, with 9 bases between. The V gene's germline CDR1 is KGHSH and CDR2 LQKENI. DNA of the CDR3: TGTGCCAGCTCCCAAGGCGATAGCAATCAGCCCCAGCATTTT. Protein: CASSQGDSNQPQHF.

There are many counts of this clonotype. V usage is TRBV7-6 and J usage is TRBJ2-2, with D possibly TRBD2 on 6 matching bases. The germline V gene has CDR1 SGHVS and CDR2 FNYEAQ. V was cut by 5 bases and J by 7 bases, with 11 bases left in between. The CDR3 length is 13 residues. CDR3 sequence reads: CASSGGVIGELFF. For the CDR3, the DNA is TGTGCCAGCAGCGGAGGGGTGATCGGGGAGCTGTTTTTT.

This clonotype showed up many times. The rearrangement uses TRBV7-2 and TRBJ2-3; D might be TRBD2 (6 bases). The V gene lost 5 bases and the J gene lost 7 bases, with 13 bases spanning the gap. Germline CDR1 reads SGHTA; CDR2 reads FQGNSA. The CDR3 is 13 residues long. CDR3 bases: TGTGCCAGCAGCCCGCCTGGCGGGAATACGCAGTATTTT. Its protein product is CASSPPGGNTQYF.

This chain uses TRBV12-3 or TRBV12-4 with TRBJ1-1; no clear D. This CDR3 has 14 amino acids. V was cut by 3 bases and J by 5 bases, with 13 bases left in between. CDR3 in amino acids: CASSFSVEGTEAFF. DNA of the CDR3: TGTGCCAGCAGTTTTTCTGTCGAAGGAACTGAAGCTTTCTTT.

This clonotype came up a few times. The chain couples TRBV6-4 to TRBJ2-5; TRBD1 is a possible D gene (6 bases). This CDR3 is built from 18 residues. Per the germline V gene, CDR1 is MRHNA and CDR2 is SNTAGT. V was cut by 5 bases and J by 1 base, with 23 bases left in between. CDR3 sequence: CASSILQGVEVSQETQYF. As DNA, the CDR3 is TGTGCCAGCAGTATTCTACAGGGAGTCGAAGTCAGCCAAGAGACCCAGTACTTC.

V and J are TRBV7-9 and TRBJ2-1; 10 bases map to TRBD2. This CDR3 comprises 16 residues. The V gene's germline CDR1 is SEHNR and CDR2 FQNEAQ (reference sequence). V was clipped by 0 bases and J by 7 bases; unmatched bases: 6. The DNA of the CDR3 is TGTGCCAGCAGCTTAGCGCTATTAGCGGGAGGAAATGAGCAGTTCTTC. This sequence encodes CASSLALLAGGNEQFF. Complete variable domain (other parts from reference TRBV7-9 and TRBJ2-1): DTGVSQNPRHKITKRGQNVTFRCDPISEHNRLYWYRQTLGQGPEFLTYFQNEAQLEKSRLLSDRFSAERPKGSFSTLEIQRTEQGDSAMYLCASSLALLAGGNEQFFGPGTRLTVL.

In its sample, this clonotype was seen many times. The rearrangement links TRBV2 to TRBJ2-1; D may be TRBD2 (6 bases). The germline V gene has CDR1 SNHLY and CDR2 FYNNEI. The CDR3 spans 14 residues. V was clipped by 8 bases and J by 3 bases, with 14 bases between them. CDR3 nucleotide sequence: TGTGCCAGCGGCGGGATAGCGGTCTACAATGAGCAGTTCTTC. It yields the protein CASGGIAVYNEQFF.

This clonotype was picked up many times. The rearrangement links TRBV2 to TRBJ2-3; 8 bases line up with TRBD1. J lost 0 bases, V lost 6 bases, and 5 bases had no gene match. The CDR3 is 15 amino acids. Germline CDR1 and CDR2: SNHLY and FYNNEI. The CDR3 region is CASRSNRGSTDTQYF. CDR3 in DNA: TGTGCCAGCAGATCAAACAGGGGGAGCACAGATACGCAGTATTTT.

V is TRBV13 and J is TRBJ2-3, with TRBD2 matching 10 bases. The V segment lost 4 bases and the J segment 4 bases; nucleotides outside the gene matches: 20. Germline V lookup: CDR1 PRHDT, CDR2 FYEKMQ (reference sequence). The CDR3 is 20 residues long. CDR3 sequence (DNA): TGTGCCAGCAGCTCCCGAATTCTGGGACCAGCGGGAGGGCCAGCAGATACGCAGTATTTT. This gives the protein CASSSRILGPAGGPADTQYF.

This clonotype was found many times. The V and J genes are TRBV7-7 and TRBJ2-2, with TRBD1 as a possible D gene (5 bases). V lost 3 bases and J 6 bases, leaving 5 bases between the germline ends. The CDR3 totals 12 residues. Germline CDR1 is SSHAT and CDR2 is FNYEAQ (reference sequence). The CDR3 reads CASSLTAGELFF. The DNA of the CDR3 is TGTGCCAGCAGCTTGACAGCCGGGGAGCTGTTTTTT.

This rearrangement joins TRBV28 to TRBJ1-1; D is uncertain. This CDR3 is 15 amino acids long. Trimming stripped 2 bases from V and 0 bases from J, with 10 bases between. CDR1 and CDR2 (germline): MDHEN, SYDVKM. CDR3 region: CASSLGRMMNTEAFF. The CDR3 DNA sequence: TGTGCCAGCAGTTTAGGTCGGATGATGAACACTGAAGCTTTCTTT.

In its sample, this clonotype was seen a few times. The V call is TRBV7-7, the J call TRBJ1-1; TRBD1 aligns across 7 bases. V lost 5 bases to trimming and J lost 4 bases; unmatched junction nucleotides: 4. The CDR3 runs to 13 residues. CDR1 and CDR2 (germline): SSHAT, FNYEAQ (reference sequence). CDR3 nucleotides: TGTGCCAGCAGCACAGGGGAAAGCACTGAAGCTTTCTTT. Translation: CASSTGESTEAFF.